This T cell receptor (beta chain) was sequenced during a study of CD8 T cells in ankylosing spondylitis. Findings and caveats of the study: Relatively rare in peripheral blood, disease-linked clones were also CD8+. For ankylosing spondylitis blood, a TCR beta motif of 7 to 9 highly homologous variants appeared characteristic.

MiXCR, applied by TCRdb to the 5' RACE reads, yields one record per CDR3 protein. The sample includes roughly 440,000 distinct CDR3 sequences, approximately 17% of them seen just once. This CDR3 contains 15 residues. Germline CDR1 SGDLS, CDR2 YYNGEE. V was clipped by 4 bases and J by 5 bases, with 19 bases between them. This clonotype was recorded a few times. The target antigen is unknown. This TCR derives from a male donor with ankylosing spondylitis. Sequencing was performed on blood, either unsorted or a sorted T cell fraction (not recorded which). J is TRBJ2-7 and V is TRBV9; the D gene is possibly TRBD1 (5 bases). The CDR3 reads CASSPMTVLPHEQYF. The CDR3 DNA follows: TGTGCCAGCAGCCCAATGACAGTCCTGCCCCACGAGCAGTACTTC.